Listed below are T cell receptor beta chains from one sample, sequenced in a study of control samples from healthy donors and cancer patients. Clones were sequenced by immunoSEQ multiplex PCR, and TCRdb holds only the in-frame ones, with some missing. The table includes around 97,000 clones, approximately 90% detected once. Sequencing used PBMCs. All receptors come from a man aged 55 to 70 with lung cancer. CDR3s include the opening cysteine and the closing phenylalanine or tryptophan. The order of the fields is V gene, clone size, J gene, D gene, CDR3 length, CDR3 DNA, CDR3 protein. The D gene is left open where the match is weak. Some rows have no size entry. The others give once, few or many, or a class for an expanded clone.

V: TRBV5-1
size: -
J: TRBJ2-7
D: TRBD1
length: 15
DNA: TGCGCCAGCAGCCCCCCTGGGACAGGGGCCCGCGAGCAGTACTTC
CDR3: CASSPPGTGAREQYF

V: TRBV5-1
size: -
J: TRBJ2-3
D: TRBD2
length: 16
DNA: TGCGCCAGCAGCCGAACAACTAGCGGGGGAACAGATACGCAGTATTTT
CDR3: CASSRTTSGGTDTQYF

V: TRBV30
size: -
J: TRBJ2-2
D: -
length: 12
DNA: TGTGCCTTGTCCGGGAACTCGGCCGAGCTGTTTTTT
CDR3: CALSGNSAELFF

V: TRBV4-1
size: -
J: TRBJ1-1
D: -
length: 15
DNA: TGCGCCAGCAGCCAAGAGTTAGGGCTGAACACTGAAGCTTTCTTT
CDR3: CASSQELGLNTEAFF

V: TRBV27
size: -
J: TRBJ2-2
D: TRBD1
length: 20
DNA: TGTGCCAGCAGTTTATGGAGGCTCGGACAGGGGATGTTGAACACCGGGGAGCTGTTTTTT
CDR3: CASSLWRLGQGMLNTGELFF

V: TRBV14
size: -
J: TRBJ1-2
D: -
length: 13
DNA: TGTGCCAGCAGCCTGAACCCAGGGACTGGCTACACCTTC
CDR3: CASSLNPGTGYTF

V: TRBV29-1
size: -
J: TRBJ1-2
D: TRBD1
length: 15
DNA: TGCAGCGTTGATCGGGACAGGGGCTTCGACTATGGCTACACCTTC
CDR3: CSVDRDRGFDYGYTF

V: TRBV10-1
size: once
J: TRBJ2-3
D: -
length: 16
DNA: TGCGCCAGCAGTGAATTCGGCTTGGGGGACACAGATACGCAGTATTTT
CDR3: CASSEFGLGDTDTQYF

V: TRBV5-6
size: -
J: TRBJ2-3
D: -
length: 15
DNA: TGTGCCAGCAGCCTCGGAACGGGAGTCACAGATACGCAGTATTTT
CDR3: CASSLGTGVTDTQYF

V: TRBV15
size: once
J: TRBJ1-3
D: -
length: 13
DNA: TGTGCCACCAGTCGGGGCTCTGGAAACACCATATATTTT
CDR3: CATSRGSGNTIYF

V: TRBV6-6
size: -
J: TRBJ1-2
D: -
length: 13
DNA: TGTGCCAGCAGGGCCTTTGAGGGGGATGGCTACACCTTC
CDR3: CASRAFEGDGYTF

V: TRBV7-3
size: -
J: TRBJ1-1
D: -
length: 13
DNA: TGTGCCAGCAGCTTCCTCAGGGACACTGAAGCTTTCTTT
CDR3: CASSFLRDTEAFF

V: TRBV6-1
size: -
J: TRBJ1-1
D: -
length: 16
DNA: TGTGCCAGCAGTGCGATGGGGGTCGAGGGATACACTGAAGCTTTCTTT
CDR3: CASSAMGVEGYTEAFF

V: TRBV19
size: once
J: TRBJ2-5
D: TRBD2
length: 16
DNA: TGTGCCAGTACCTCCCTGGGCGGGGGGCCAGGAGAGACCCAGTACTTC
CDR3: CASTSLGGGPGETQYF

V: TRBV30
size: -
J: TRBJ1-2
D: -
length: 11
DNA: TGTGCCTCCTCCCGAGGACCTGGCTACACCTTC
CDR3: CASSRGPGYTF

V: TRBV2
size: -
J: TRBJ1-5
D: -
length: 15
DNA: TGTGCCAGCAGTAGGGACGGAAACAATGATCAGCCCCAGCATTTT
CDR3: CASSRDGNNDQPQHF

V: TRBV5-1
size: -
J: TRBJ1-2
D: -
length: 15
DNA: TGCGCCAGCAGCTTGGCCACAGGGCAGAGCTATGGCTACACCTTC
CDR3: CASSLATGQSYGYTF

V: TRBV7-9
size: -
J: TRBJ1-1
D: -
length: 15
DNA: TGTGCCAGCAGCGCAACGGACAGTTGGAGGACTGAAGCTTTCTTT
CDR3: CASSATDSWRTEAFF

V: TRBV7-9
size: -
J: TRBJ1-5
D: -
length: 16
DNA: TGTGCCAGCAGCTTATTTATGACAGGCGACAATCAGCCCCAGCATTTT
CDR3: CASSLFMTGDNQPQHF

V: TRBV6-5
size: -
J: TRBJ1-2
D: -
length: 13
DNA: TGTGCCAGCAGTTACGCGGGGGGGCTAGGCCACACCTTC
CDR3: CASSYAGGLGHTF

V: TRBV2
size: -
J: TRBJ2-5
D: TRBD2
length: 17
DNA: TGTGCCAGCACGGAAACGGGACTAGCGGGGGGGAAAGAGACCCAGTACTTC
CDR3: CASTETGLAGGKETQYF

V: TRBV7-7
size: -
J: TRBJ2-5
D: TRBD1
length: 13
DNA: TGTGCCAGCAGCCCCTGGACAGGAGAGACCCAGTACTTC
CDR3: CASSPWTGETQYF

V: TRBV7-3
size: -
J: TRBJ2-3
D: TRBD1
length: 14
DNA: TGTGCCAGCAGCCCCGGACAGGCCACAGATACGCAGTATTTT
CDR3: CASSPGQATDTQYF

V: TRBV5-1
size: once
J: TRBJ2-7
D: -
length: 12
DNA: TGCGCCAGCAGCTTGGACGGATACGAGCAGTACTTC
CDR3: CASSLDGYEQYF

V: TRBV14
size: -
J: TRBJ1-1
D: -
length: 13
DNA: TGTGCCAGCAGCCTTCGCAGGGACACTGAAGCTTTCTTT
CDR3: CASSLRRDTEAFF

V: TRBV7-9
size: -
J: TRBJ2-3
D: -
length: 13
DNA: TGTGCCAGCAGCTTAGATATCGAGGATACGCAGTATTTT
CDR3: CASSLDIEDTQYF

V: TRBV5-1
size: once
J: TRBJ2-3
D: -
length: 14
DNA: TGCGCCAGCAGCAGGCAGGGGGGAACAGATACGCAGTATTTT
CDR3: CASSRQGGTDTQYF

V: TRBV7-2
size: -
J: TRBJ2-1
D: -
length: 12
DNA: TGTGCCAGCAGCTTCAGGGGGGCTGAGCAGTTCTTC
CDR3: CASSFRGAEQFF

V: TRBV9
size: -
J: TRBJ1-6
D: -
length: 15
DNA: TGTGCCAGCAGCGGTCAGGGTACGCTTAATTCACCCCTCCACTTT
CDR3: CASSGQGTLNSPLHF

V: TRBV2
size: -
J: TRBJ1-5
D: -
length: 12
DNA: TGTGCCAGCAGTCCACAGGGAGCGCCCCAGCATTTT
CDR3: CASSPQGAPQHF

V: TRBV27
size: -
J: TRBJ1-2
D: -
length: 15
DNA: TGTGCCAGCAGTTTAAATATGGGGGGAAGAGATGGCTACACCTTC
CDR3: CASSLNMGGRDGYTF

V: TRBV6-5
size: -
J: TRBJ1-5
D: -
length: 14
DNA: TGTGCCAGCAAGGTTGACGCTAGCAATCAGCCCCAGCATTTT
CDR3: CASKVDASNQPQHF